Below are 30 T cell receptor beta chains sequenced from a single sample in a study of regulatory T cells in long-lasting Graves disease. The TCR beta library used iRepertoire HTBI primers with Arm-PCR amplification of CDR3. TCRdb reprocessed the multiplex PCR reads with MiXCR, giving one entry per CDR3 protein. This repertoire shows about 470,000 distinct CDR3 sequences, just under 15% found once; its top ten account for about a sixth. Time point in this sample: newly diagnosed GD, antithyroid drugs for less than 3 months. RNA extracted from PBMCs served as the sequencing template. These data also featured in a second study, about T cells in Graves' hyperthyroidism and ophthalmopathy.

The input for sequencing was peripheral blood mononuclear cells (PBMCs), taken at new diagnosis, from a patient treated with antithyroid drugs. These receptors originate from a woman in her thirties with Graves disease.

The chain employs TRBV27 and TRBJ2-7; 7 bases are shared with TRBD2. The CDR3 runs to 15 residues. With 0 bases clipped from V and 4 bases from J, the junction kept 6 bases outside the gene matches. Germline V lookup: CDR1 MNHEY, CDR2 SMNVEV (reference sequence). CDR3 coding DNA: TGTGCCAGCAGTTTATCGGGGGGGATGTGGTACGAGCAGTACTTC. As protein: CASSLSGGMWYEQYF.

The chain couples TRBV20-1 to TRBJ2-5; 10 positions agree with TRBD2. Germline V gene lookup returns CDR1 DFQATT and CDR2 SNEGSKA (reference sequence). Losses at the gene ends were 6 bases for V and 0 bases for J; bases not matched to a gene: 7. CDR3 length equals 15 residues. The CDR3, as DNA: TGCAGTGCGGTTTCCGGGACTAGCGACCAAGAGACCCAGTACTTC. As protein: CSAVSGTSDQETQYF.

This clonotype was recorded at least ten times. This chain links TRBV6-1 with TRBJ1-4; TRBD1 matches 9 bases. This CDR3 spans 14 amino acids. The germline V gene encodes CDR1 MNHNS and CDR2 SASEGT. J gave up 7 bases and V 8 bases, and 8 bases lay outside the gene matches. The CDR3 reads CASRHRGRGEKLFF. In DNA, the CDR3 is TGTGCCAGCCGGCACAGGGGGCGAGGTGAAAAACTGTTTTTT.

This clonotype was recorded at least ten times. The chain combines TRBV7-3 with TRBJ2-3, with TRBD2 matching 8 bases. The CDR3 contains 15 residues. Looked up from germline, CDR1 is SGHTA and CDR2 is FQGTGA. After removal of 2 bases from V and 5 bases from J, the junction contained 6 bases not matched to a gene. CDR3 sequence: CASSLSGTSQDTQYF. As DNA, the CDR3 is TGTGCCAGCAGCTTATCCGGGACTAGTCAAGATACGCAGTATTTT.

Many counts were recorded for this clonotype. The chain links TRBV20-1 to TRBJ1-5; tentative D call: TRBD1 (6 bases). V lost 0 bases and J 0 bases, leaving 15 bases between the germline ends. The CDR3 runs to 17 residues. From germline, CDR1 is DFQATT and CDR2 SNEGSKA (reference sequence). This chain's CDR3 is CSARDSGGAGSNQPQHF. In DNA form, the CDR3 reads TGCAGTGCTAGAGATTCGGGGGGCGCGGGTAGCAATCAGCCCCAGCATTTT.

This clonotype was recorded at least ten times. The chain joins TRBV27 to TRBJ2-5; D is possibly TRBD1 (6 bases). Germline CDR1 MNHEY, CDR2 SMNVEV (reference sequence). V gave up 6 bases and J gave up 5 bases, with 7 bases separating them. This CDR3 contains 11 residues. CDR3 sequence: CASRQGETQYF. As DNA, the CDR3 is TGTGCCAGCAGGCAGGGGGAGACCCAGTACTTC.

In its sample, this clonotype was seen many times. The chain has TRBV30 and TRBJ1-5, with 8 bases matching TRBD1. The germline V gene encodes CDR1 GTSNPN and CDR2 SVGIG (reference sequence). The CDR3 runs 12 residues. The V gene end was trimmed by 3 bases and the J gene end by 7 bases; junction bases not matched to a gene: 2. CDR3 region: CAWRTGDQPQHF. The CDR3 DNA sequence: TGTGCCTGGAGGACAGGGGACCAGCCCCAGCATTTT.

This clonotype showed up many times. V usage is TRBV11-2 and J usage is TRBJ2-7; D may be TRBD1 or TRBD2 (5 bases each). In germline, CDR1 is SGHAT, CDR2 FQNNGV. This CDR3 contains 14 residues. V shed 3 bases and J shed 6 bases, with 15 bases lying between them. The CDR3 coding sequence is TGTGCCAGCAGCTTGGTGAGGGGAGTTGGCGAGCAGTACTTC. The encoded protein is CASSLVRGVGEQYF.

V and J are TRBV20-1 and TRBJ2-5; TRBD1 matches at 7 bases. The germline gives CDR1 DFQATT, CDR2 SNEGSKA (reference sequence). The junction had 3 bases not matched to a gene; V was cut back by 0 bases and J by 2 bases. The CDR3 spans 14 residues. CDR3 amino acids: CSARDWTGQETQYF. Written as DNA, the CDR3 is TGCAGTGCTAGAGACTGGACAGGACAAGAGACCCAGTACTTC.

The chain couples TRBV2 to TRBJ2-3; TRBD2 aligns across 8 bases. The germline CDR1 and CDR2 sequences are SNHLY and FYNNEI. The CDR3 contains 15 residues. V lost 5 bases and J lost 5; bases outside the gene matches: 9. The CDR3 loop is CASSKAIAGKDTQYF. In nucleotides, the CDR3 is TGTGCCAGCAGTAAGGCAATAGCGGGAAAAGATACGCAGTATTTT.

About this clonotype: This likely came from a read error, as a far larger clone is one base away. The V call is TRBV28, the J call TRBJ2-1, with D possibly being TRBD1 (8 bases). This CDR3 comprises 16 residues. Germline CDR1 reads MDHEN; CDR2 reads SYDVKM. Trimming took 2 bases from V and 10 from J, leaving 21 bases between them. CDR3 region: CASSLPRTGWDYEQFF. In DNA form, the CDR3 reads TGTGCCAGCAGTTTACCCCGGACAGGGTGGGACTACGAGCAGTTCTTC.

This clonotype was seen a handful of times. V usage is TRBV5-6 and J usage is TRBJ2-7; 7 bases map to TRBD1. Trimming at V came to 4 bases and at J to 0 bases, leaving 10 bases not matched to a gene. Germline V CDR1 and CDR2: SGHDT, YYEEEE. This CDR3 spans 16 amino acids. DNA for the CDR3: TGTGCCAGCAGCCCCCTTGGGGACAGAGCCTCCTACGAGCAGTACTTC. Encoded protein: CASSPLGDRASYEQYF.

This clonotype was seen many times. This chain joins TRBV20-1 and TRBJ2-5; 15 nucleotides line up with TRBD2. V lost 3 bases to trimming and J lost 1 base; unmatched junction nucleotides: 3. Germline V CDR1 and CDR2: DFQATT, SNEGSKA (reference sequence). The CDR3 is 16 amino acids. CDR3 amino acids: CSASTGLAGGQETQYF. For the CDR3, the DNA is TGCAGTGCTAGTACGGGACTAGCGGGAGGCCAAGAGACCCAGTACTTC.

This clonotype appeared many times. V is TRBV7-3 and J is TRBJ2-7; 10 bases line up with TRBD1. The CDR3 is 14 residues long. V was clipped by 5 bases and J by 6 bases; unmatched bases: 7. Germline assignment: CDR1 SGHTA and CDR2 FQGTGA. DNA of the CDR3: TGTGCCAGCAGCGCCGGGACAGGGGATCTCGAGCAGTACTTC. Translated: CASSAGTGDLEQYF.

This chain connects TRBV19 to TRBJ2-1; D not certain. Trimming took off 10 bases at V and 0 bases at J, with 13 bases between the two ends. Germline CDR1 LNHDA, CDR2 SQIVND (reference sequence). This CDR3 spans 14 amino acids. The CDR3 loop reads CATENSFSYNEQFF. CDR3 in DNA: TGTGCCACCGAAAACAGTTTCTCCTACAATGAGCAGTTCTTC.

This clonotype was counted many times. The chain joins TRBV9 to TRBJ2-7, with 9 nucleotides matching TRBD1. This CDR3 comprises 15 residues. Germline CDR1 reads SGDLS; CDR2 reads YYNGEE. V lost 0 bases, J lost 5 bases, and 6 bases stayed unmatched. The CDR3 loop is CASSVAGDRVNEQYF. Written as DNA, the CDR3 is TGTGCCAGCAGCGTAGCCGGGGACAGGGTGAACGAGCAGTACTTC.

The rearrangement joins TRBV5-5 to TRBJ1-2; 7 nucleotides match TRBD1. The V segment lost 5 bases and the J segment 0 bases; nucleotides outside the gene matches: 10. CDR1 SGHKS and CDR2 YYEKEE come from the germline V gene (reference sequence). The CDR3 loop spans 16 amino acids. The CDR3 coding sequence is TGTGCCAGCAGGCGAGAGACAGGGCCTACTAACTATGGCTACACCTTC. Its translation is CASRRETGPTNYGYTF.

This clonotype was seen ten or more times. CDR3 sequence (DNA): TGTGCCTGGACTAGCGGGAGTAGCTCCCAGTACTTC. It specifies CAWTSGSSSQYF. V gene TRBV30 combines with J gene TRBJ2-7; 10 nucleotides match TRBD2. This CDR3 has 12 residues. V was clipped by 4 bases and J by 10 bases; unmatched bases: 7. Germline values: CDR1 GTSNPN, CDR2 SVGIG (reference sequence).

This clonotype was detected ten times or more. V gene TRBV7-8 combines with J gene TRBJ1-2; D is undetermined. V was trimmed by 1 base and J by 8 bases, leaving 14 bases between them. The CDR3 covers 14 residues. In germline, CDR1 is SGHVS, CDR2 FQNEAQ. In nucleotides, the CDR3 is TGTGCCAGCAGCTTAGAAGGCTTTCTCCAAGGCTACACCTTC. Encoded protein: CASSLEGFLQGYTF. The whole variable domain, remainder taken from reference TRBV7-8 and TRBJ1-2, is GAGVSQSPRYKVAKRGQDVALRCDPISGHVSLFWYQQALGQGPEFLTYFQNEAQLDKSGLPSDRFFAERPEGSVSTLKIQRTQQEDSAVYLCASSLEGFLQGYTFGSGTRLTVV.

At least ten counts were recorded for this clonotype. J is TRBJ2-7 and V is TRBV28, with 8 bases that match TRBD1. V lost 7 bases to trimming and J lost 2 bases; unmatched junction nucleotides: 7. Germline V lookup: CDR1 MDHEN, CDR2 SYDVKM. There are 14 residues in the CDR3. The DNA of the CDR3 is TGTGCCAGCACTAGGACAGGGACCACCTACGAGCAGTACTTC. Translated: CASTRTGTTYEQYF. Full variable domain (remainder filled in from reference TRBV28 and TRBJ2-7): DVKVTQSSRYLVKRTGEKVFLECVQDMDHENMFWYRQDPGLGLRLIYFSYDVKMKEKGDIPEGYSVSREKKERFSLILESASTNQTSMYLCASTRTGTTYEQYFGPGTRLTVT.

This clonotype came up a few times. V usage is TRBV7-6 and J usage is TRBJ2-5; 14 nucleotides line up with TRBD2. CDR3 length: 17 residues. V lost 5 bases, J lost 2 bases, and 7 bases stayed unmatched. Germline V lookup: CDR1 SGHVS, CDR2 FNYEAQ. The CDR3 DNA sequence: TGTGCCAGCAGCGTAAGACTAGCGGGAGGGGGTCAAGAGACCCAGTACTTC. Amino acids: CASSVRLAGGGQETQYF.

In its sample, this clonotype was seen many times. The V call is TRBV5-1, the J call TRBJ1-1, with D unresolved. CDR1 is SGHRS and CDR2 is YFSETQ in the germline V gene. Trimming shortened V by 2 bases and J by 1 base, and 9 bases separated the two germline ends. The CDR3 is made up of 14 amino acids. The CDR3 DNA reads TGCGCCAGCAGCTTCCGCAGAGAGAACACTGAAGCTTTCTTT. This encodes CASSFRRENTEAFF.

The chain combines TRBV7-9 with TRBJ1-2; no firm D call. Germline CDR1 SEHNR, CDR2 FQNEAQ (reference sequence). V lost 5 bases and J lost 6, with 16 bases in between. This CDR3 spans 14 amino acids. CDR3 residues: CASSKPPKVNGYTF. The CDR3 region has the DNA TGTGCCAGCAGCAAACCCCCGAAGGTTAATGGCTACACCTTC.

This clonotype is a singleton in its sample. The V and J genes are TRBV15 and TRBJ2-7; TRBD2 matches 8 bases. The ends lost 0 bases at V and 3 bases at J; junction bases unmatched: 10. The length of the CDR3 is 17 residues. CDR1 LNHNV and CDR2 YYDKDF come from the germline V gene (reference sequence). In DNA form, the CDR3 reads TGTGCCACCAGCAGAGATCCGGGAGGGATTTCACACTACGAGCAGTACTTC. This translates into CATSRDPGGISHYEQYF.

This clonotype showed up many times. The rearrangement uses TRBV24-1 and TRBJ1-1; a possible D gene is TRBD1 (5 bases). This CDR3 contains 15 residues. The germline gives CDR1 KGHDR, CDR2 SFDVKD. Trimming pared 2 bases from V and 4 bases from J, leaving 13 bases between. DNA of the CDR3: TGTGCCACCAGTGATTCCCTCCCAGGGAGCACTGAAGCTTTCTTT. This translates into CATSDSLPGSTEAFF.

This clonotype was seen repeatedly, ten times or more. This chain joins TRBV5-1 and TRBJ2-3, with D perhaps matching TRBD1 (6 bases). Germline CDR1 reads SGHRS; CDR2 reads YFSETQ. This CDR3 comprises 17 residues. V lost 4 bases and J lost 1, with 19 bases in between. The CDR3 DNA sequence: TGCGCCAGCAGCCCGAGGGGGACCATCGCAGGCACAGATACGCAGTATTTT. It specifies CASSPRGTIAGTDTQYF.

This clonotype was seen many times. The chain links TRBV7-9 to TRBJ1-2; possibly TRBD1 for D (5 bases). Per the germline V gene, CDR1 is SEHNR and CDR2 is FQNEAQ (reference sequence). The V and J ends lost 4 bases and 2 bases respectively, with 8 bases between them. The CDR3 loop spans 13 amino acids. As DNA, the CDR3 is TGTGCCAGCAGCTCGACAGACAACTATGGCTACACCTTC. This gives the protein CASSSTDNYGYTF.

There are many counts of this clonotype. The rearrangement uses TRBV30 and TRBJ2-3; 9 bases align to TRBD1. This CDR3 is 15 amino acids long. The germline CDR1 and CDR2 sequences are GTSNPN and SVGIG (reference sequence). Trimming cost V 3 bases and J 6 bases; bases outside gene matches: 10. The CDR3 protein is CAWSVTGGEGDTQYF. As DNA, the CDR3 is TGTGCCTGGAGCGTCACAGGGGGCGAAGGGGATACGCAGTATTTT. Supplemented by reference TRBV30 and TRBJ2-3, the full variable domain reads SQTIHQWPATLVQPVGSPLSLECTVEGTSNPNLYWYRQAAGRGLQLLFYSVGIGQISSEVPQNLSASRPQDRQFILSSKKLLLSDSGFYLCAWSVTGGEGDTQYFGPGTRLTVL.

This clonotype was detected a few times. CDR3 nucleotide sequence: TGTGCCAGCAGGGGGACTACCCGAAACACCGGGGAGCTGTTTTTT. Residues: CASRGTTRNTGELFF. The chain combines TRBV6-1 with TRBJ2-2, with 7 bases fitting TRBD2. The CDR3 covers 15 residues. Germline CDR1 and CDR2: MNHNS and SASEGT. J lost 2 bases, V lost 6 bases, and 6 bases had no gene match.

This clonotype was counted ten times or more. The rearrangement uses TRBV18 and TRBJ2-7, with 9 bases identical to TRBD1. The trim removed 3 bases at V and 2 bases at J, leaving 5 bases unmatched. The germline gives CDR1 KGHSH, CDR2 LQKENI. This CDR3 is 15 amino acids long. CDR3 loop: CASSPWTGAPYEQYF. The CDR3 DNA reads TGTGCCAGCTCACCCTGGACAGGGGCCCCCTACGAGCAGTACTTC. Using reference TRBV18 and TRBJ2-7 for the parts outside the CDR3, the full variable domain is NAGVMQNPRHLVRRRGQEARLRCSPMKGHSHVYWYRQLPEEGLKFMVYLQKENIIDESGMPKERFSAEFPKEGPSILRIQQVVRGDSAAYFCASSPWTGAPYEQYFGPGTRLTVT.